This T cell receptor beta chain was documented in a study of blood T cell repertoires in COVID-19 (dated by TCRdb to 2020 to 2022). For the study in its entirety: The collaborator samples originated in the United States, Italy and Spain and spanned the acute and convalescent phases of COVID-19. The samples were drawn from the first 160 participants of the ongoing ImmuneRACE study and from under 1,500 subjects provided by 6 global collaborators. Where available, HLA class I and class II types were taken from metadata supplied by the sample provider and were not determined by assay-based typing. The sample metadata nearly always contained a de-identified subject ID, COVID-19 status, age in years and sex. The dataset comprised deeply sampled blood TCRbeta repertoires from subjects exposed to, actively infected with, or recovered from COVID-19. The prospective study material was composed of cDNA or gDNA derived from T cells, B-cell-depleted T cells, or PBMCs. The repertoires were made available in a free public database intended to serve as a resource for research on the immune response to SARS-CoV-2. The paper's findings and limits, for the study overall: The quantity of clinical and demographic metadata differed by source and by participant and was supplied without curation.

TCRbeta CDR3 regions were amplified from genomic DNA by means of the immunoSEQ Assay, a bias-controlled multiplex PCR. On the study's bioinformatics: Nucleated cell counts per sample were estimated from amplification of reference gene primers within the assay. To quantify the absolute abundance of each unique TCRbeta CDR3 rearrangement, sequence reads were collapsed and filtered. Productive Simpson clonality was computed per sample as the square root of Simpson's diversity index over productive rearrangements. This immuneACCESS table, as held by TCRdb, lists in-frame sequences with V and J called but not all clones. Of the missing ones, under half trace to an unresolved V gene in checked studies; the others have no known cause. Clone size and the V and J calls come from that table; the DNA yielded D and trimming. This sample is represented by hundreds of thousands of clones; 80% to 90% of them were singletons. Jointly, the top ten make up under 3% of the sample.

Participants in the prospective study were enrolled through a virtual design, were aged roughly 18 to 90 years, and lived in 24 United States geographic areas. In the prospective study, cohorts were assigned on the basis of participant-reported clinical history obtained from a screening survey and a study questionnaire. ImmuneRACE Cohort 3 recovered participants were defined by two consecutive negative NP/OP PCR tests, healthcare professional clearance, or symptom resolution. In the prospective study, whole blood, serum and a nasopharyngeal or oropharyngeal swab were collected from each participant by mobile phlebotomists. Over a roughly two-month period, participants in the prospective study had the option of providing additional blood draws and questionnaires. Prospective study blood samples were shipped either frozen or at room temperature before DNA extraction. In this sample, this clone turned up once. The antigen it binds to is not known. Base qualities were left out, and no much larger clone turns up one base away.

Ends trimmed: V by 7 bases, J by 5 bases; bases unmatched to a gene: 5. The CDR3 holds 12 amino acids from the cysteine to the phenylalanine. The read is trimmed to its CDR3 DNA, 36 bases read in frame from base 1. From a lookup of the germline V gene (reference sequence), CDR1 and CDR2 are MNHNY and SVGAGI. The source of this sequence is a woman between 18 and 30 years old who had recovered from COVID-19. The sample was PBMCs or T cells enriched from blood (not recorded which). Rearrangement joined TRBV6-6 to TRBJ2-7, and TRBD1 matches 7 of the central bases. The CDR3 reads CASKGATNEQYF. The nucleotides are TGTGCCAGCAAGGGGGCTACCAACGAGCAGTACTTC.